Reported below is one T cell receptor (beta chain). The antigen is not known. Germline lookup yields CDR1 MDHEN and CDR2 SYDVKM. V lost 5 bases, J lost 13 bases, and 20 bases lay in between. There are 14 residues in the CDR3. These data belong to a study of siplizumab effects on memory and regulatory T cells. Each sample contributed about 10^5 TCR templates to the assay. The data were produced by immunoSEQ multiplex PCR, yet TCRdb's version contains in-frame clones alone and is incomplete. The profile covers 80,000 to 130,000 clones, with about 95% appearing a single time and roughly 0.62% taken by the ten largest. Whole-study results and caveats: There were only a minor fraction of alloreactive clones that mapped to unstimulated subsets. Whether proliferating Tregs in siplizumab cultures suppress was not functionally confirmed.

Material for sequencing was Tregs sorted from blood. The receptor's source is a human donor in good health. The rearrangement joins TRBV28 to TRBJ1-4; D perhaps matches TRBD1 (5 bases). The CDR3 reads CASSGGTRWSRLFF. The CDR3 DNA is TGTGCCAGCAGTGGTGGGACCAGGTGGAGTCGACTGTTTTTT. Based on the CDR3 plus reference TRBV28 and TRBJ1-4, the full variable domain is DVKVTQSSRYLVKRTGEKVFLECVQDMDHENMFWYRQDPGLGLRLIYFSYDVKMKEKGDIPEGYSVSREKKERFSLILESASTNQTSMYLCASSGGTRWSRLFFGSGTQLSVL.